The text below deals with one T cell receptor (beta chain). The sample originates from a study of control samples from healthy donors and cancer patients. Only in-frame clones appear in the TCRdb table, and some are missing; sequencing was by immunoSEQ multiplex PCR. The table includes over 100,000 clones, around 90% detected once. Trimming cost V 3 bases and J 14 bases, with 12 bases left between them. This CDR3 comprises 11 residues. Germline V gene data show CDR1 as SGHTS and CDR2 as YDEGEE. The sample taken for sequencing was blood. The rearrangement uses TRBV5-8 and TRBJ2-1; D gene uncertain. This receptor was taken from a young woman in good health. CDR3 protein: CASSSTPRKFF. The CDR3 bases are TGTGCCAGCAGCTCGACCCCAAGAAAGTTCTTC.